This TCR beta chain emerged from a study of T cell changes during pregnancy in multiple sclerosis. Germline V lookup: CDR1 LNHDA, CDR2 SQIVND (reference sequence). This CDR3 is built from 14 residues. Germline trimming cut 6 bases from V and 4 bases from J; bases unmatched to any gene: 6. The data were produced by immunoSEQ multiplex PCR, yet TCRdb's version contains in-frame clones alone and is incomplete. The profile covers roughly 40,000 clones, with about 92% appearing a single time and roughly 13% taken by the ten largest. The sample consisted of CD8+ T cells from peripheral blood mononuclear cells, taken in the first trimester of pregnancy. V and J are TRBV19 and TRBJ1-2, with 9 nucleotides matching TRBD1. The sequence came from a female donor with multiple sclerosis, enrolled in a pregnancy study. CDR3 amino acids: CASRARDRAYGYTF. The CDR3 DNA follows: TGTGCCAGTAGGGCTCGGGACAGGGCCTATGGCTACACCTTC.